The T cell receptor beta chain under discussion was sequenced for a study of OX40 agonist ivuxolimab in advanced cancers. The table came from immunoSEQ multiplex PCR; TCRdb's copy has only in-frame clones and leaves some out. The sample has roughly 50,000 clones; roughly 89% are singletons. CDR1 and CDR2 (germline): SNHLY, FYNNEI. V was shortened by 1 base and J by 0 bases, with 7 bases between the two germline ends. The CDR3 totals 16 residues. The sequence was obtained from an adult with an advanced solid tumor such as melanoma, head and neck, liver or kidney cancer. The source material was CD4+ or CD8+ T cells sorted from blood, sampled in a trial of the OX40 agonist ivuxolimab. This rearrangement joins TRBV2 to TRBJ2-6; D is ambiguous. The CDR3: CASSEGPISGANVLTF. CDR3 bases: TGTGCCAGCAGTGAAGGGCCGATCTCTGGGGCCAACGTCCTGACTTTC.